This T cell receptor beta chain came from a study of radiotherapy plus CTLA-4 blockade in lung cancer. At the level of the study: An objective response was seen in about 18% of patients, and disease control in over 25%. Study-wide points: In blood, TCR clones derived from the tumor expanded after radiotherapy plus ipilimumab.

This table comes from immunoSEQ multiplex PCR, and its TCRdb copy is limited to in-frame clones, with some not included. The sample contains more than 75,000 clones, 65% to 85% of which appear only once. The CDR3 loop spans 16 amino acids. V was pared by 0 bases and J by 2 bases, with 4 bases of the junction left unmatched. CDR1 is MNHEY, CDR2 SVGAGI, per germline. This clone showed up just a few times. Antigen: not known. The specimen comprised peripheral blood, sampled from a patient treated with radiotherapy plus ipilimumab. This TCR was recovered from a human donor with non-small cell lung cancer who had a partial response to radiotherapy plus ipilimumab. Some clones in this sample may be carry-over from other donors' samples. The chain has TRBV6-5 and TRBJ2-3; 8 bases line up with TRBD2. The CDR3 DNA reads TGTGCCAGCAGTTACTCGTACGGGGGGGCCACAGATACGCAGTATTTT. Translated, it gives CASSYSYGGATDTQYF.